The source of this TCR beta chain is a study of blood T cells in healthy people across ages. The CDR3 runs to 15 residues. Germline V gene sequence: CDR1 MDHEN, CDR2 SYDVKM. V was clipped by 5 bases and J by 2 bases, with 12 bases between them. Alongside a J-beta primer mix, a sample-barcoded 5' primer served in a second PCR lasting about 7 to 12 cycles. TCRdb reprocessed the 5' RACE reads via MiXCR and lists one record per CDR3 protein. The sample carries about 1.5 million distinct CDR3 sequences, under 55% recorded once. Concerning this clonotype itself: What it binds is unknown.

Overall study results and limits: Higher diversity, along with more naive CD4+ cells, distinguished long-lived donors from aged donors. It was held that the diversity estimates obtained from one million T cells were underestimates. Percentage of naive T cells showed a strong correlation with TCR beta diversity.

The sample consisted of blood. The origin of this receptor is a woman aged 18-30 years in good health. V is TRBV28 and J is TRBJ1-4, with a possible D match to TRBD1 (5 bases). CDR3 DNA sequence: TGTGCCAGCAGTCCCGGGGGGGTTACTAATGAAAAACTGTTTTTT. This translates into CASSPGGVTNEKLFF.